A single sample is the source of the 28 T cell receptor beta chains below, sequenced in a study of CD8 T cells in ankylosing spondylitis. TCRdb called the 5' RACE reads again in MiXCR, with one record for every CDR3 protein. The table shows some 130,000 distinct CDR3 sequences, with 7% to 8% occurring only once. Sequencing was performed on blood, either unsorted or a sorted T cell fraction (not recorded which). Receptor source: a female donor with ankylosing spondylitis or in good health (not recorded which).

This clonotype occurred a few times. CDR3 in amino acids: CASSLEASLSYNEQFF. CDR3 sequence (DNA): TGTGCCAGCAGCTTAGAGGCTTCATTATCCTACAATGAGCAGTTCTTC. This chain joins TRBV7-9 and TRBJ2-1; D gene unclear. This CDR3 contains 16 residues. V gave up 1 base and J gave up 1 base, with 11 bases separating them. CDR1 SEHNR and CDR2 FQNEAQ come from the germline V gene (reference sequence).

The sample holds a few counts of this clonotype. This sequence joins TRBV6-1 and TRBJ1-3; tentative D call: TRBD1 (5 bases). The CDR3 contains 14 residues. Trimming pared 11 bases from V and 3 bases from J, leaving 17 bases between. CDR1 and CDR2 (germline): MNHNS, SASEGT. In DNA, the CDR3 is TGTGCCGTCCGGGACTATCTCAATGGAAACACCATATATTTT. Its protein is CAVRDYLNGNTIYF.

In this sample, this clonotype turned up many times. V is TRBV9 and J is TRBJ2-1; 8 bases agree with TRBD1. CDR1 and CDR2 (germline): SGDLS, YYNGEE. This CDR3 is 17 amino acids long. The ends lost 0 bases at V and 6 bases at J; junction bases unmatched: 11. The CDR3 DNA sequence: TGTGCCAGCAGCGTAGAGTCCCTGGACAGGGTGCCCAATGAGCAGTTCTTC. It encodes CASSVESLDRVPNEQFF.

This clonotype was counted a single time. This sequence joins TRBV7-9 and TRBJ1-1; 12 bases are a match to TRBD1. J was trimmed by 5 bases and V by 2 bases; bases with no gene match: 3. Germline-derived CDR1 and CDR2 are SEHNR and FQNEAQ (reference sequence). This CDR3 is built from 15 residues. The CDR3 DNA is TGTGCCAGCAGCTTAACGGGACAGGGGGCGACTGAAGCTTTCTTT. It translates to CASSLTGQGATEAFF.

The chain employs TRBV28 and TRBJ1-2; a weak D match, TRBD1 (5 bases). The CDR3 extends over 15 amino acids. The V end was cut by 5 bases, the J end by 0 bases, with 13 bases between. CDR1 MDHEN and CDR2 SYDVKM come from the germline V gene. The CDR3 sequence: CASSPSGRSNYGYTF. The DNA for the CDR3 is TGTGCCAGCAGTCCCTCAGGGCGATCTAACTATGGCTACACCTTC.

In regard to this clonotype: One end of the junction is discordant with germline, which a read error may explain. The chain has TRBV12-3 or TRBV12-4 and TRBJ2-2; possibly TRBD1 or TRBD2 for D (5 bases each). There are 18 residues in the CDR3. DNA of the CDR3: TGTACCAGCAGTTTTTCCATAGAGAGCTGGGACGTAACCGGGGAGCTGTTTTTT. As protein: CTSSFSIESWDVTGELFF.

The V and J genes are TRBV13 and TRBJ1-2; weak D call: TRBD1 (5 bases). This CDR3 spans 15 amino acids. CDR1 is PRHDT, CDR2 FYEKMQ, per germline (reference sequence). The germline V and J ends were trimmed by 3 bases and 6 bases, with 17 bases remaining between them. CDR3 amino acids: CASSFGSLGGNGYTF. The CDR3 bases are TGTGCCAGCAGCTTTGGTTCCCTTGGGGGGAATGGCTACACCTTC.

This clonotype was seen repeatedly, ten times or more. This sequence joins TRBV5-1 and TRBJ2-2; possibly TRBD2 for D (5 bases). With 0 bases removed from V and 4 bases from J, the gap between germline ends came to 10 bases. Per germline, CDR1 SGHRS and CDR2 YFSETQ. The CDR3 is 15 residues long. CDR3 in DNA: TGCGCCAGCAGCTTGGGGACTCCCGGCACCGGGGAGCTGTTTTTT. Protein product: CASSLGTPGTGELFF.

This clonotype has more than one count but fewer than ten. The DNA for the CDR3 is TGCGCCAGCAGCCAAGATCCCGTAGACAGGGGGCTCGACGAGCAGTACTTC. Its protein is CASSQDPVDRGLDEQYF. The chain links TRBV4-3 to TRBJ2-7, with TRBD1 matching 10 bases. This CDR3 has 17 amino acids. The V and J ends lost 0 bases and 5 bases, in that order; junction bases with no gene match: 10. Germline CDR1 LGHNA, CDR2 YSLEER.

This clonotype showed up just a few times. This may stem from a read error, because a much larger clone lies one nucleotide away. The chain uses TRBV5-1 and TRBJ2-5, with no clear D. The CDR3 sequence is 11 residues long. Germline assignment: CDR1 SGHRS and CDR2 YFSETQ. The CDR3 here is CASSEKEAQYF. The CDR3 DNA follows: TGCGCCAGCAGCGAGAAAGAGGCCCAGTACTTC. Full variable domain (missing parts from reference TRBV5-1 and TRBJ2-5): KAGVTQTPRYLIKTRGQQVTLSCSPISGHRSVSWYQQTPGQGLQFLFEYFSETQRNKGNFPGRFSGRQFSNSRSEMNVSTLELGDSALYLCASSEKEAQYFGPGTRLLVL.

This clonotype was seen at least ten times. The CDR3 DNA is TGTGCCAGTAGTATGGGACAGGCCCTAGGCAATCAGCCCCAGCATTTT. Translating it yields CASSMGQALGNQPQHF. The chain uses TRBV19 and TRBJ1-5, with TRBD1 matching 8 bases. CDR3 length equals 16 residues. V was clipped by 3 bases and J by 2 bases; unmatched bases: 6. Germline CDR1 reads LNHDA; CDR2 reads SQIVND (reference sequence).

This clonotype was counted many times. This chain uses TRBV12-3 or TRBV12-4 with TRBJ1-1, with TRBD1 identical over 11 bases. Trimming removed 4 bases from V and 4 bases from J; junction bases left unmatched: 11. CDR3 length: 17 amino acids. CDR3 DNA sequence: TGTGCCAGCAGTTACGGACAGGGGGCGATTCGGGGCACTGAAGCTTTCTTT. Its translation is CASSYGQGAIRGTEAFF.

This clonotype was seen repeatedly, ten times or more. The rearrangement links TRBV6-1 to TRBJ1-2; D may be TRBD1 (6 bases). Germline lookup yields CDR1 MNHNS and CDR2 SASEGT. Deletions cut 6 bases from V and 7 bases from J, with 15 bases between. The CDR3 contains 13 residues. The CDR3 nucleotides read TGTGCCAGCAGCCTACAGGGAATAGCTGGCTACACCTTC. Encoded protein: CASSLQGIAGYTF.

The table lists this clonotype with many counts. The rearrangement links TRBV28 to TRBJ1-4; a possible D gene is TRBD1 (6 bases). There are 15 residues in the CDR3. Germline loops: CDR1 MDHEN, CDR2 SYDVKM. The V gene lost 5 bases and the J gene lost 11 bases, with 21 bases spanning the gap. The CDR3 DNA sequence: TGTGCCAGCAGTCCCGGAGGGGGGCTCATAGGGAAACTGTTTTTT. It encodes CASSPGGGLIGKLFF.

Comment on this clonotype: This could be a read error, since a much larger clone is one nucleotide away. The chain joins TRBV12-3 or TRBV12-4 to TRBJ2-7, with D uncertain. The CDR3 loop spans 14 amino acids. The CDR3 sequence: CTSSFRAQAYEQYF. The CDR3 coding sequence is TGTACCAGCAGTTTTCGGGCCCAAGCCTACGAGCAGTACTTC.

The chain combines TRBV10-3 with TRBJ1-2; D gene uncertain. The CDR3 is 14 amino acids. Trimming took off 6 bases at V and 2 bases at J, with 13 bases between the two ends. Germline loops: CDR1 ENHRY, CDR2 SYGVKD. DNA of the CDR3: TGTGCCATCAGCGAAAGGCGAAAAAACTATGGCTACACCTTC. Its translation is CAISERRKNYGYTF.

This clonotype was counted a few times. The chain is built from TRBV12-3 or TRBV12-4 and TRBJ2-6; 8 nucleotides align to TRBD1. This CDR3 has 15 residues. The ends lost 5 bases at V and 4 bases at J; junction bases unmatched: 4. The CDR3 region is CASSARGLGANVLTF. The CDR3, as DNA: TGTGCCAGCAGTGCCAGGGGGCTCGGGGCCAACGTCCTGACTTTC.

This clonotype showed up many times. This rearrangement joins TRBV20-1 to TRBJ2-1, with 12 bases identical to TRBD2. This CDR3 has 15 residues. J lost 8 bases, V lost 3 bases, and 8 bases had no gene match. The V gene's germline CDR1 is DFQATT and CDR2 SNEGSKA (reference sequence). The CDR3 reads CSASGWTSGVYEQFF. The CDR3 DNA reads as TGCAGTGCTAGTGGTTGGACTAGCGGGGTGTATGAGCAGTTCTTC.

In its sample, this clonotype was seen many times. This rearrangement joins TRBV9 to TRBJ2-5; D not resolved. The V end lost 0 bases, the J end lost 3 bases, and 12 bases lay between the germline ends. Looked up from germline, CDR1 is SGDLS and CDR2 is YYNGEE. CDR3 length: 15 residues. CDR3 sequence reads: CASSVAARAKETQYF. In nucleotides, the CDR3 is TGTGCCAGCAGCGTAGCAGCTCGTGCGAAAGAGACCCAGTACTTC.

This clonotype was seen ten or more times. This chain uses TRBV5-1 with TRBJ1-1; 11 bases align to TRBD1. The CDR3 runs to 13 residues. The ends lost 4 bases at V and 4 bases at J; junction bases unmatched: 0. CDR1 and CDR2 (germline): SGHRS, YFSETQ. This CDR3 reads CASSGTGGTEAFF. CDR3 DNA sequence: TGCGCCAGCAGCGGGACAGGGGGCACTGAAGCTTTCTTT.

This clonotype was recorded a few times. The genes are TRBV30 and TRBJ1-6; the match to TRBD1 covers 8 bases. The CDR3 length is 17 residues. Unmatched junction bases numbered 16, after V lost 4 bases and J lost 8 bases. Germline assignment: CDR1 GTSNPN and CDR2 SVGIG (reference sequence). CDR3 DNA sequence: TGTGCCTGGAATTCCCCGGATATGACAGGGGAGTATTCACCCCTCCACTTT. Translating it yields CAWNSPDMTGEYSPLHF.

This clonotype was seen ten or more times. The CDR3 DNA sequence: TGTGCCAGCAGCCGGGGCGGCACAGATACGCAGTATTTT. It is translated as CASSRGGTDTQYF. The V and J genes are TRBV7-2 and TRBJ2-3; D is perhaps TRBD1 or TRBD2 (5 bases each). The V and J ends lost 5 bases and 1 base respectively, with 7 bases between them. The CDR3 spans 13 residues. The germline CDR1 and CDR2 sequences are SGHTA and FQGNSA.

In this sample, this clonotype turned up many times. V and J are TRBV3-1 and TRBJ2-2; D is possibly TRBD2 (5 bases). In germline, CDR1 is LGHDT, CDR2 YNNKEL (reference sequence). The CDR3 is made up of 13 amino acids. Between the trimmed V and J ends, which lost 3 bases and 13 bases, there was a span of 15 bases. CDR3 region: CASSQGSYFGLFF. In DNA, the CDR3 is TGTGCCAGCAGCCAGGGGAGCTACTTTGGGCTGTTTTTT. The whole variable domain, filled in from reference TRBV3-1 and TRBJ2-2, reads DTAVSQTPKYLVTQMGNDKSIKCEQNLGHDTMYWYKQDSKKFLKIMFSYNNKELIINETVPNRFSPKSPDKAHLNLHINSLELGDSAVYFCASSQGSYFGLFFGEGSRLTVL.

This clonotype was counted at least ten times. The DNA of the CDR3 is TGTGCCAGCAGCCAAGTGGAGGGTTGGGGTGCCCAGTACTTC. Protein product: CASSQVEGWGAQYF. V usage is TRBV3-1 and J usage is TRBJ2-5, with D possibly TRBD2 on 6 matching bases. CDR1 and CDR2 from the germline V gene are LGHDT and YNNKEL (reference sequence). The CDR3 spans 14 residues. The ends were cut back, 1 base at V and 9 bases at J, with 15 bases in the middle.

This clonotype has a count of ten or more. This chain links TRBV29-1 with TRBJ1-5, with D unresolved. This CDR3 is 13 amino acids long. V dropped 0 bases and J dropped 3 bases, with 6 bases sitting between them. Germline V gene data show CDR1 as SQVTM and CDR2 as ANQGSEA. The DNA for the CDR3 is TGCAGCGTTGAAGAGGCAGTCAATCAGCCCCAGCATTTT. Protein: CSVEEAVNQPQHF. Filled out from reference TRBV29-1 and TRBJ1-5, the complete variable domain reads SAVISQKPSRDICQRGTSLTIQCQVDSQVTMMFWYRQQPGQSLTLIATANQGSEATYESGFVIDKFPISRPNLTFSTLTVSNMSPEDSSIYLCSVEEAVNQPQHFGDGTRLSIL.

This clonotype occurred many times. The J gene is TRBJ1-1, the V gene TRBV7-8, with D unresolved. V was clipped by 2 bases and J by 4 bases, with 8 bases between them. The CDR3 spans 13 residues. Germline CDR1 SGHVS, CDR2 FQNEAQ. The CDR3 nucleotides read TGTGCCAGCAGCTTAAAGGGAGGCACTGAAGCTTTCTTT. Its translation is CASSLKGGTEAFF.

Many counts were recorded for this clonotype. This sequence joins TRBV7-8 and TRBJ2-4; 9 positions match TRBD2. This CDR3 is built from 17 residues. The junction had 12 bases not matched to a gene; V was cut back by 2 bases and J by 7 bases. CDR1 and CDR2 from the germline V gene are SGHVS and FQNEAQ. DNA of the CDR3: TGTGCCAGCAGCTTAAGGGGCGGGGGGGCCGATTGGAACATTCAGTACTTC. This codes for CASSLRGGGADWNIQYF.

Many counts were recorded for this clonotype. The V gene is TRBV28, the J gene TRBJ1-5, with TRBD1 matching over 8 bases. Germline V gives CDR1 MDHEN, CDR2 SYDVKM. This CDR3 comprises 15 residues. The trim removed 6 bases at V and 7 bases at J, leaving 11 bases unmatched. The CDR3: CASSIGTGGEQPQHF. CDR3 DNA sequence: TGTGCCAGCAGCATCGGGACAGGTGGAGAGCAGCCCCAGCATTTT.